The next 22 T cell receptor beta chains were all read from a single sample in a study of a mutant IDH1 vaccine in newly diagnosed glioma. No antigen has been assigned to these receptors. Stated time point: week 47, end of study. One vaccine dose held 300 ug of mutant IDH1 20-mer peptide and came with topical imiquimod. Only in-frame clones appear in the TCRdb table, and some are missing; sequencing was by immunoSEQ multiplex PCR. Here the sample spans 45,000 to 65,000 clones, roughly two thirds being singletons. Sequencing was performed on peripheral blood mononuclear cells (PBMCs), taken from a glioma patient whose treatment included an IDH1 peptide vaccine. The receptors shown here come from a middle-aged man with glioma. Some clones in this sample may be carry-over from other donors' samples.

J is TRBJ1-5 and V is TRBV7-2; D unresolved. This CDR3 has 13 amino acids. Germline loops: CDR1 SGHTA, CDR2 FQGNSA. Trimming pared 6 bases from V and 0 bases from J, leaving 6 bases between. The CDR3 is CASSPYSNQPQHF. Written as DNA, the CDR3 is TGTGCCAGCAGTCCATATAGCAATCAGCCCCAGCATTTT.

The V gene is TRBV11-2, the J gene TRBJ2-1; no clear D. The CDR3 loop spans 13 amino acids. The germline V and J ends were trimmed by 0 bases and 9 bases, with 9 bases remaining between them. Germline CDR1 reads SGHAT; CDR2 reads FQNNGV. This CDR3 reads CASSLERPSEQFF. The DNA of the CDR3 is TGTGCCAGCAGCTTAGAAAGGCCCAGTGAGCAGTTCTTC.

The V call is TRBV19, the J call TRBJ1-1; tentative D call: TRBD1 (5 bases). V lost 9 bases to trimming and J lost 3 bases, with 17 bases between them. Germline values: CDR1 LNHDA, CDR2 SQIVND (reference sequence). There are 14 residues in the CDR3. CDR3 amino acids: CASRGSFPDTEAFF. CDR3 nucleotide sequence: TGTGCCAGCCGGGGGTCGTTTCCGGACACTGAAGCTTTCTTT.

The chain links TRBV6-5 to TRBJ1-1; 11 nucleotides line up with TRBD1. The germline V gene encodes CDR1 MNHEY and CDR2 SVGAGI. The CDR3 has 15 amino acids. The V and J ends lost 2 bases and 3 bases, in that order; junction bases with no gene match: 2. The CDR3 nucleotides are TGTGCCAGCAGTTACCGGGACAGGGGGGACACTGAAGCTTTCTTT. Translated, it gives CASSYRDRGDTEAFF.

CDR3 sequence: CASSLGGDGQPQHF. CDR3 in DNA: TGTGCCAGCAGCTTGGGTGGGGACGGGCAGCCCCAGCATTTT. The chain links TRBV5-4 to TRBJ1-5; possible D gene TRBD1, 5 bases. This CDR3 has 14 residues. Germline-derived CDR1 and CDR2 are SGHNT and YYREEE (reference sequence). V was cut by 0 bases and J by 7 bases, with 11 bases left in between.

The V gene is TRBV6-5, the J gene TRBJ2-7; 9 bases align to TRBD2. The germline V gene has CDR1 MNHEY and CDR2 SVGAGI. J was trimmed by 4 bases and V by 3 bases; bases with no gene match: 7. The CDR3 runs to 15 residues. CDR3 DNA sequence: TGTGCCAGCAGTTATTTAGCGGGGGCAGGATACGAGCAGTACTTC. It encodes CASSYLAGAGYEQYF.

The CDR3 sequence is CASRWSEGETQYF. In DNA, the CDR3 is TGTGCCAGCAGATGGTCCGAGGGAGAGACCCAGTACTTC. V usage is TRBV6-1 and J usage is TRBJ2-5; D is possibly TRBD2 (5 bases). Trimming left V 6 bases short and J 4 bases short, with 12 bases between. CDR1 MNHNS and CDR2 SASEGT come from the germline V gene. The CDR3 has 13 amino acids.

The V and J genes are TRBV2 and TRBJ2-7, with D possibly being TRBD2 (5 bases). V shed 6 bases and J shed 6 bases, with 18 bases lying between them. The CDR3 spans 14 residues. CDR1 SNHLY and CDR2 FYNNEI come from the germline V gene. CDR3 DNA: TGTGCCAGCAGCACATTATGGACGGCGGGCGAGCAGTACTTC. Translated, it gives CASSTLWTAGEQYF.

This sequence joins TRBV6-6 and TRBJ1-2, with a tentative D call TRBD1 (6 bases). The CDR3 spans 15 residues. V lost 2 bases, J lost 2 bases, and 12 bases lay in between. Looked up from germline, CDR1 is MNHNY and CDR2 is SVGAGI (reference sequence). The CDR3 coding sequence is TGTGCCAGCAGTTACAACGGGGGGCAAAACTATGGCTACACCTTC. As protein: CASSYNGGQNYGYTF.

The J gene is TRBJ1-1, the V gene TRBV2; TRBD1 aligns across 8 bases. The length of the CDR3 is 14 residues. The V gene end was trimmed by 6 bases and the J gene end by 2 bases; junction bases not matched to a gene: 5. Germline CDR1 and CDR2: SNHLY and FYNNEI. CDR3 sequence reads: CASSDRGKNTEAFF. In nucleotides, the CDR3 is TGTGCCAGCAGCGACAGGGGAAAAAACACTGAAGCTTTCTTT.

This clone was observed at least ten times. The V call is TRBV5-1, the J call TRBJ1-2, with a weak D call TRBD1 (6 bases). Trimming removed 0 bases from V and 4 bases from J, with 7 bases in between. The CDR3 runs 13 residues. Germline-derived CDR1 and CDR2 are SGHRS and YFSETQ. The CDR3 loop reads CASSLEQGYGYTF. The CDR3 nucleotides read TGCGCCAGCAGCTTGGAACAGGGCTATGGCTACACCTTC.

The rearrangement links TRBV6-1 to TRBJ1-1; no reliable D call. Germline V CDR1 and CDR2: MNHNS, SASEGT. The CDR3 sequence is 14 residues long. Trimming took 2 bases from V and 3 from J, leaving 10 bases between them. CDR3 amino acids: CASSEPAEYTEAFF. As DNA, the CDR3 is TGTGCCAGCAGTGAACCCGCGGAATACACTGAAGCTTTCTTT.

The chain employs TRBV30 and TRBJ1-1, with no clear D. The CDR3 sequence is 14 residues long. V lost 0 bases, J lost 0 bases, and 8 bases lay in between. Per germline, CDR1 GTSNPN and CDR2 SVGIG (reference sequence). The chain's CDR3 is CAWSVKHMNTEAFF. The CDR3 region has the DNA TGTGCCTGGAGTGTAAAGCACATGAACACTGAAGCTTTCTTT.

V and J are TRBV7-8 and TRBJ1-6; D is unclear. V gave up 2 bases and J gave up 5 bases, with 10 bases separating them. The length of the CDR3 is 15 residues. CDR1 and CDR2 (germline): SGHVS, FQNEAQ. The CDR3 spells CASSLSGSNNSPLHF. The CDR3 region has the DNA TGTGCCAGCAGCTTATCGGGCAGCAATAATTCACCCCTCCACTTT.

The chain joins TRBV9 to TRBJ2-7; the match to TRBD1 covers 11 bases. The CDR3 totals 16 residues. Trimming took 1 base from V and 6 from J; bases not matched to a gene: 9. Germline CDR1 reads SGDLS; CDR2 reads YYNGEE. The CDR3 is CASSVSTGTGGGEQYF. For the CDR3, the DNA is TGTGCCAGCAGCGTAAGTACCGGGACAGGGGGAGGCGAGCAGTACTTC.

V usage is TRBV4-1 and J usage is TRBJ1-3; 7 nucleotides align to TRBD1. The V segment lost 4 bases and the J segment 4 bases; nucleotides outside the gene matches: 4. Looked up from germline, CDR1 is MGHRA and CDR2 is YSYEKL. This CDR3 comprises 14 residues. Here the CDR3 reads CASSPSGGGNTIYF. CDR3 nucleotides: TGCGCCAGCAGCCCTTCAGGGGGGGGAAACACCATATATTTT.

J is TRBJ2-2 and V is TRBV19; D is possibly TRBD2 (6 bases). The V end lost 6 bases, the J end lost 3 bases, and 26 bases lay between the germline ends. CDR1 and CDR2 (germline): LNHDA, SQIVND (reference sequence). The CDR3 has 19 residues. CDR3 in amino acids: CASRAAEAGRDTYTGELFF. CDR3 DNA: TGTGCCAGTAGGGCGGCTGAGGCGGGGCGAGACACTTACACCGGGGAGCTGTTTTTT.

The chain carries TRBV29-1 and TRBJ2-1, with 9 positions matching TRBD1. Trimming at V came to 7 bases and at J to 4 bases, leaving 5 bases not matched to a gene. The CDR3 runs 13 residues. Germline lookup yields CDR1 SQVTM and CDR2 ANQGSEA. CDR3 sequence: CSGRQGGYNEQFF. In DNA, the CDR3 is TGCAGCGGACGACAGGGGGGATACAATGAGCAGTTCTTC.

In its sample, this clone ranks as medium-sized. The genes are TRBV6-5 and TRBJ2-7; D is undetermined. The germline gives CDR1 MNHEY, CDR2 SVGAGI. This CDR3 is built from 12 residues. Between the trimmed V and J ends, which lost 4 bases and 7 bases, there was a span of 11 bases. The CDR3 loop is CASSLHNGEQYF. The DNA of the CDR3 is TGTGCCAGCAGTTTACATAATGGGGAGCAGTACTTC.

The gene calls are TRBV6-6 and TRBJ2-5, with D unresolved. The germline CDR1 and CDR2 sequences are MNHNY and SVGAGI (reference sequence). The CDR3 has 15 residues. V dropped 5 bases and J dropped 5 bases, with 18 bases sitting between them. CDR3 region: CASSDHYQAQETQYF. CDR3 bases: TGTGCCAGCAGTGATCACTACCAGGCTCAGGAGACCCAGTACTTC.

CDR3 DNA: TGTGCCAGCAGTTTACAACCGGGACGCCCTAACACTGAAGCTTTCTTT. This encodes CASSLQPGRPNTEAFF. This chain uses TRBV7-6 with TRBJ1-1, with a tentative D call TRBD1 (5 bases). Germline V gives CDR1 SGHVS, CDR2 FNYEAQ. V dropped 6 bases and J dropped 2 bases, with 19 bases sitting between them. This CDR3 spans 16 amino acids.

This clone has just a few counts. V is TRBV6-5 and J is TRBJ2-1, with 10 bases fitting TRBD1. The germline gives CDR1 MNHEY, CDR2 SVGAGI. The CDR3 covers 15 residues. V lost 8 bases to trimming and J lost 6 bases; unmatched junction nucleotides: 10. In nucleotides, the CDR3 is TGTGCCAGCGGAGGGCTCGGGACAGGGGTCAATGAGCAGTTCTTC. Translated, it gives CASGGLGTGVNEQFF.